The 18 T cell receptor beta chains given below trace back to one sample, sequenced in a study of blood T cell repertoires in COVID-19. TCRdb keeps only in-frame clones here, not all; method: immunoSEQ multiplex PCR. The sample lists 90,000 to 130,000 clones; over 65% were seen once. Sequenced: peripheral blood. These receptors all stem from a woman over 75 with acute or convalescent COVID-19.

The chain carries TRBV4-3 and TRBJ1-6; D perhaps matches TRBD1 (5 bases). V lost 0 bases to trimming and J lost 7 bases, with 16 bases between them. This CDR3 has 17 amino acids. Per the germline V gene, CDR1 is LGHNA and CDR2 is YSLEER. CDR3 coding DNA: TGCGCCAGCAGCCAAGACACCACCACAGGACCAAATTCACCCCTCCACTTT. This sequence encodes CASSQDTTTGPNSPLHF.

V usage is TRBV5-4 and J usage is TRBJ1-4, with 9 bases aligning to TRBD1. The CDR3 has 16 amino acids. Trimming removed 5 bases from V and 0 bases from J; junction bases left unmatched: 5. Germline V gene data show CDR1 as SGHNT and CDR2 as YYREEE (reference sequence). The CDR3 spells CASSWDRDATNEKLFF. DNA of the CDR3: TGTGCCAGCAGTTGGGACAGGGATGCAACTAATGAAAAACTGTTTTTT.

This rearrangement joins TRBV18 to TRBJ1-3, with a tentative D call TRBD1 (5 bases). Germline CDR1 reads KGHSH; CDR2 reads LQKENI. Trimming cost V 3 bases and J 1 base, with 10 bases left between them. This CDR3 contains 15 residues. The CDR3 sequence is CASSPFDRSGNTIYF. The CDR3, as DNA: TGTGCCAGCTCACCTTTCGACAGATCTGGAAACACCATATATTTT.

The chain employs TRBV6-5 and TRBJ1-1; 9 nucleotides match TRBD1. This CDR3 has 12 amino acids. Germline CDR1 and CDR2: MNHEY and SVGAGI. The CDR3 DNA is TGTGCGTCACAGGGGGCGGTAGCTGAAGCTTTCTTT. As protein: CASQGAVAEAFF.

The CDR3 region has the DNA TGTGCCAGCTCGCTGGCCAATTCGAACACCGGGGAGCTGTTTTTT. Protein: CASSLANSNTGELFF. The chain carries TRBV18 and TRBJ2-2; D is unresolved. Trimming cost V 6 bases and J 0 bases, with 11 bases left between them. Germline CDR1 is KGHSH and CDR2 is LQKENI. This CDR3 is built from 15 residues.

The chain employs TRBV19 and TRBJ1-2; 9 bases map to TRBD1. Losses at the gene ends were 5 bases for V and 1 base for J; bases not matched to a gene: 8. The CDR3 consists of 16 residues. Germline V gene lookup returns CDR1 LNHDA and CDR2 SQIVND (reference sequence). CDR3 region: CASSLTQGAVNYGYTF. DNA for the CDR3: TGTGCCAGTAGTTTAACACAGGGGGCTGTTAACTATGGCTACACCTTC.

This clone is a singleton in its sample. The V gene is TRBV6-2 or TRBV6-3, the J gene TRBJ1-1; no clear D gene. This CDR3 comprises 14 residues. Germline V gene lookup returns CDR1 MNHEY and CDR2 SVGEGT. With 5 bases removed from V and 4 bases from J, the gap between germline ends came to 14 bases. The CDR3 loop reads CASSRRAFGTEAFF. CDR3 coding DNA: TGTGCCAGCAGTCGGAGGGCATTCGGCACTGAAGCTTTCTTT.

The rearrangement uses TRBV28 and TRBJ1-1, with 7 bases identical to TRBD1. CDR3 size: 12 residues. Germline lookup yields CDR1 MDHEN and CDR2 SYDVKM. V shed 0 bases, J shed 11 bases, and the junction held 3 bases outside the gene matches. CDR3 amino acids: CASSLWSRGAFF. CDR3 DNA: TGTGCCAGCAGTTTATGGTCCAGGGGGGCTTTCTTT.

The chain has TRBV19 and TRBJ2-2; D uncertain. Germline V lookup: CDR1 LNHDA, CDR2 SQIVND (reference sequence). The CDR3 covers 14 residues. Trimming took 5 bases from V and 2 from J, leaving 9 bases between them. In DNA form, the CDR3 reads TGTGCCAGTAGTTTGCAGATTAACACCGGGGAGCTGTTTTTT. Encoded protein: CASSLQINTGELFF.

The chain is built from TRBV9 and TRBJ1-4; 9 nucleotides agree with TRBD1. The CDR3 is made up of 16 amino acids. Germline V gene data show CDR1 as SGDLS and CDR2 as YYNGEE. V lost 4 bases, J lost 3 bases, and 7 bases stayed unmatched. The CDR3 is CASSTTGGFSNEKLFF. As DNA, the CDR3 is TGTGCCAGCAGCACGACAGGGGGTTTCTCTAATGAAAAACTGTTTTTT.

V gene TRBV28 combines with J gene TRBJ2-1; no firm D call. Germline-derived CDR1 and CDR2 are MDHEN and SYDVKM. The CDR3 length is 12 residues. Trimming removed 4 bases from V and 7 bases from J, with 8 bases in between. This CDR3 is CASSSSTNEQFF. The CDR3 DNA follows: TGTGCCAGCAGTTCCTCAACAAATGAGCAGTTCTTC.

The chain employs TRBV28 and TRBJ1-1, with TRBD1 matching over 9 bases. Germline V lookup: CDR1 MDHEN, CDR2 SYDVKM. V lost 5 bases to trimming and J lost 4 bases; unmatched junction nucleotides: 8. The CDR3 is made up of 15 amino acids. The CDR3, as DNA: TGTGCCAGCAGTCCCACGACAGGGGGTCTCACTGAAGCTTTCTTT. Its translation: CASSPTTGGLTEAFF.

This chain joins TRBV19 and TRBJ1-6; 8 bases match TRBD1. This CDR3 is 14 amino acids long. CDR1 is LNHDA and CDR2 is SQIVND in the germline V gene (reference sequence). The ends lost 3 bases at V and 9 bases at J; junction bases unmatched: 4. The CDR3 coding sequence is TGTGCCAGTAGTATGGAACAGGGGGTTTCACCCCTCCACTTT. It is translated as CASSMEQGVSPLHF.

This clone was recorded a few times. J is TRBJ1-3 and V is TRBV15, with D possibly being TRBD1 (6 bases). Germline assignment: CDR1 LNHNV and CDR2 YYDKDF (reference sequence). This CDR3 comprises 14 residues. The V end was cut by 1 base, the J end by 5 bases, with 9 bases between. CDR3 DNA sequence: TGTGCCACCAGCAGAGGGGGGCATCGAAACACCATATATTTT. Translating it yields CATSRGGHRNTIYF.

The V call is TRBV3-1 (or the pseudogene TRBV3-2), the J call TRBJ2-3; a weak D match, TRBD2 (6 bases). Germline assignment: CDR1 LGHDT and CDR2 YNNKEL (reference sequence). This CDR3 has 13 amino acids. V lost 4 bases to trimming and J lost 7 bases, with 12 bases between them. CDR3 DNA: TGTGCCAGCAGCCTTAGTACTAGCTATACGCAGTATTTT. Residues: CASSLSTSYTQYF.

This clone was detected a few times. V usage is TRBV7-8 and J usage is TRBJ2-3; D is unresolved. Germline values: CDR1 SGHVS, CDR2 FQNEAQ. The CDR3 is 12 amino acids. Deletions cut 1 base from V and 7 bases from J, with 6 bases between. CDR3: CASSLVFNTQYF. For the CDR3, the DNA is TGTGCCAGCAGCTTAGTGTTCAATACGCAGTATTTT.

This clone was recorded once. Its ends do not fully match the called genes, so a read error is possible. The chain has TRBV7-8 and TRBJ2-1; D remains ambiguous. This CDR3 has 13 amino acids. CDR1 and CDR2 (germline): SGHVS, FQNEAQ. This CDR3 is CASSPHAANGQFF. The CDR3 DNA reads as TGTGCCAGCAGCCCCCACGCGGCAAATGGGCAGTTCTTC.

The DNA for the CDR3 is TGTGCCAGCAGTGATCTCGCGGGGGCTGAGACTGAAGCTTTCTTT. Protein: CASSDLAGAETEAFF. V and J are TRBV2 and TRBJ1-1, with TRBD1 as a possible D gene (6 bases). Germline CDR1 reads SNHLY; CDR2 reads FYNNEI. The CDR3 extends over 15 amino acids. Trimming pared 3 bases from V and 5 bases from J, leaving 16 bases between.